This is a list of T cell receptor beta chains from one sample in a study of blood T cell repertoires in COVID-19. TCRdb keeps only in-frame clones here, not all; method: immunoSEQ multiplex PCR. The sample lists just over 95,000 clones; about 80% were seen once. Sequencing was done on a sample of peripheral blood. The source of these receptors is a man between 60 and 75 years old with acute or convalescent COVID-19. The CDR3 runs from the conserved cysteine through the conserved F or W. Each record gives: J gene, D gene, V gene, CDR3 protein. D genes are given only for firm matches.

j_call: TRBJ2-3; d_call: TRBD2; v_call: TRBV27; cdr3_aa: CASRRDYPLSTDTQYF
j_call: TRBJ2-7; d_call: TRBD1; v_call: TRBV7-9; cdr3_aa: CASSFQGDYEQYF
j_call: TRBJ1-2; d_call: .; v_call: TRBV19; cdr3_aa: CASSIPLGGYTF
j_call: TRBJ2-1; d_call: .; v_call: TRBV11-2; cdr3_aa: CASSRGNYNEQFF
j_call: TRBJ1-1; d_call: .; v_call: TRBV11-2; cdr3_aa: CASSTQMNTEAFF
j_call: TRBJ2-6; d_call: .; v_call: TRBV4-1; cdr3_aa: CASSQGSRANVLTF
j_call: TRBJ1-1; d_call: .; v_call: TRBV5-5; cdr3_aa: CASSFDRPREAFF
j_call: TRBJ2-6; d_call: .; v_call: TRBV30; cdr3_aa: CALHSRTAGANVLTF
j_call: TRBJ2-5; d_call: TRBD1; v_call: TRBV3-1/TRBV3-2; cdr3_aa: CASTYPGQGQETQYF
j_call: TRBJ1-4; d_call: .; v_call: TRBV5-1; cdr3_aa: CASSFTGRTNEKLFF
j_call: TRBJ1-5; d_call: TRBD1; v_call: TRBV5-6; cdr3_aa: CASSSSDRGRIFSNQPQHF
j_call: TRBJ2-6; d_call: TRBD1; v_call: TRBV5-1; cdr3_aa: CASSWGGQGAGANVLTF
j_call: TRBJ1-2; d_call: .; v_call: TRBV3-1/TRBV3-2; cdr3_aa: CASSQAGIYTF
j_call: TRBJ1-4; d_call: TRBD1; v_call: TRBV19; cdr3_aa: CASSRLIGQGNEELFF
j_call: TRBJ2-1; d_call: TRBD2; v_call: TRBV7-9; cdr3_aa: CASSLALAGGSEQFF
j_call: TRBJ2-2; d_call: TRBD2; v_call: TRBV14; cdr3_aa: CASSQMRGVGELFF
j_call: TRBJ2-1; d_call: TRBD1; v_call: TRBV28; cdr3_aa: CASSGTVSEQFF
j_call: TRBJ1-1; d_call: TRBD1; v_call: TRBV12-3/TRBV12-4; cdr3_aa: CASSLQGATEAFF
j_call: TRBJ2-5; d_call: TRBD2; v_call: TRBV4-3; cdr3_aa: CASSQDTSAQETQYF
j_call: TRBJ1-1; d_call: .; v_call: TRBV5-8; cdr3_aa: CASSLGQGKTEAFF
j_call: TRBJ2-1; d_call: TRBD2; v_call: TRBV11-3; cdr3_aa: CASSLDVLAGLNEQFF
j_call: TRBJ1-2; d_call: .; v_call: TRBV6-6; cdr3_aa: CASSYEAGSSGYTF
j_call: TRBJ2-5; d_call: TRBD1; v_call: TRBV7-2; cdr3_aa: CASSLIQGAGETQYF
j_call: TRBJ1-4; d_call: .; v_call: TRBV5-1; cdr3_aa: CASSSGQGITNEKLFF
j_call: TRBJ2-2; d_call: TRBD1; v_call: TRBV24-1; cdr3_aa: CATSDFIRGTGLTGELFF
j_call: TRBJ2-3; d_call: .; v_call: TRBV11-3; cdr3_aa: CASSPNFLDTQYF
j_call: TRBJ2-5; d_call: .; v_call: TRBV6-1; cdr3_aa: CASSERETQYF
j_call: TRBJ2-7; d_call: .; v_call: TRBV27; cdr3_aa: CASSTSGGHRTYEQYF
j_call: TRBJ1-2; d_call: TRBD1; v_call: TRBV19; cdr3_aa: CASSITRDRDFYGYTF
j_call: TRBJ2-4; d_call: TRBD2; v_call: TRBV10-3; cdr3_aa: CAISPGLAAGDIQYF
j_call: TRBJ2-1; d_call: TRBD1; v_call: TRBV10-3; cdr3_aa: CAISAVTGDEQFF
j_call: TRBJ2-1; d_call: .; v_call: TRBV27; cdr3_aa: CASSLLVTGTYNEQFF
j_call: TRBJ1-3; d_call: .; v_call: TRBV10-3; cdr3_aa: CAISETVSGNTIYF
j_call: TRBJ1-2; d_call: TRBD1; v_call: TRBV30; cdr3_aa: CAWSEDRGHGYTF
j_call: TRBJ1-5; d_call: .; v_call: TRBV11-3; cdr3_aa: CASSRQPNQPQHF
j_call: TRBJ1-3; d_call: .; v_call: TRBV30; cdr3_aa: CAWEQSSGNTIYF
j_call: TRBJ1-4; d_call: TRBD1; v_call: TRBV11-3; cdr3_aa: CASSSSGQGGEKLFF
j_call: TRBJ1-1; d_call: TRBD1; v_call: TRBV5-1; cdr3_aa: CASSPDRGRETFF
j_call: TRBJ1-3; d_call: .; v_call: TRBV5-1; cdr3_aa: CASSLAAANSGNTIYF
j_call: TRBJ2-7; d_call: .; v_call: TRBV11-3; cdr3_aa: CASSLEEVTYEQYF
j_call: TRBJ1-1; d_call: .; v_call: TRBV5-6; cdr3_aa: CASSFGRPPNTEAFF
j_call: .; d_call: .; v_call: TRBV25-1; cdr3_aa: CASSLGGGYNEQFF
j_call: TRBJ2-7; d_call: .; v_call: TRBV2; cdr3_aa: CASSDPQGSAYEQYF
j_call: TRBJ1-2; d_call: TRBD1; v_call: TRBV12-3/TRBV12-4; cdr3_aa: CASTDRGNYGYTF
j_call: TRBJ2-7; d_call: TRBD1; v_call: TRBV10-1; cdr3_aa: CASSGGQSNSYEQYF
j_call: TRBJ2-2; d_call: .; v_call: TRBV10-2; cdr3_aa: CASIGGSGSGELFF
j_call: TRBJ1-2; d_call: .; v_call: TRBV19; cdr3_aa: CASSSRTVSLDGYTF
j_call: TRBJ1-4; d_call: TRBD1; v_call: TRBV7-9; cdr3_aa: CASSQRGHGEKLFF
j_call: TRBJ2-7; d_call: TRBD1; v_call: TRBV5-5; cdr3_aa: CASSLTPGQGAYEQYF
j_call: TRBJ2-1; d_call: .; v_call: TRBV24-1; cdr3_aa: CATSDSVPYNEQFF
j_call: TRBJ2-3; d_call: .; v_call: TRBV9; cdr3_aa: CASRSLGADTQYF
j_call: TRBJ1-2; d_call: TRBD1; v_call: TRBV7-2; cdr3_aa: CASSTTDTGQDNYGYTF
j_call: TRBJ2-3; d_call: .; v_call: TRBV7-3; cdr3_aa: CASSLSGGTDTQYF
j_call: TRBJ2-1; d_call: TRBD2; v_call: TRBV24-1; cdr3_aa: CATSDSGTSGRYEQFF
j_call: TRBJ1-1; d_call: TRBD1; v_call: TRBV4-2; cdr3_aa: CASSHLGQGEAFF
j_call: TRBJ1-2; d_call: .; v_call: TRBV7-2; cdr3_aa: CASSSPSTYGYTF
j_call: TRBJ2-5; d_call: TRBD2; v_call: TRBV5-1; cdr3_aa: CASTTTTASGGVQETQYF